The 6 T cell receptor beta chains presented below share a single source sample, sequenced in a study of post-analysis software for immune sequencing data. Study-level points and caveats: The study found TRBV5-6, TRBV5-1 and TRBV20-1 among five TRBV segments more frequent in patients than controls.

Unique-molecular-identifier-tagged TCR beta cDNA libraries were used. TCRdb ran MiXCR on the PCR reads and lists one entry per CDR3 protein. The table lists under 650,000 distinct CDR3 sequences, about 40% of them singletons. No antigen has been identified for these receptors. The sample was blood. The origin of the receptors is a girl aged 10 to 17 with multiple sclerosis.

This chain links TRBV30 with TRBJ1-2; 9 nucleotides line up with TRBD1. With V trimmed by 3 bases and J by 5 bases, 1 base remained unmatched. The CDR3 length is 12 residues. CDR1 is GTSNPN and CDR2 is SVGIG in the germline V gene (reference sequence). The CDR3 region is CAWRGTGYGYTF. For the CDR3, the DNA is TGTGCCTGGAGGGGGACAGGGTATGGCTACACCTTC.

Regarding this clonotype: One end of the junction is discordant with germline, which a read error may explain. The CDR3 sequence is CASSQGRDGYEQYF. CDR3 DNA: TGCGCCAGCAGTCAAGGACGGGACGGCTACGAGCAGTACTTC. V and J are TRBV4-3 and TRBJ2-7; D may correspond to TRBD1 or TRBD2 (5 bases each). The CDR3 is 14 residues long. In germline, CDR1 is LGHNA, CDR2 YSLEER.

The chain employs TRBV5-1 and TRBJ2-1; D remains unclear. The ends were cut back, 0 bases at V and 3 bases at J, with 16 bases in the middle. This CDR3 is built from 17 residues. Germline V gene sequence: CDR1 SGHRS, CDR2 YFSETQ. CDR3 coding DNA: TGCGCCAGCAGCTTGGACCGCCGTCAGGCCTTCTACAATGAGCAGTTCTTC. This translates into CASSLDRRQAFYNEQFF.

The rearrangement uses TRBV7-8 and TRBJ2-1; possibly TRBD2 for D (6 bases). The length of the CDR3 is 16 residues. Germline assignment: CDR1 SGHVS and CDR2 FQNEAQ. The V and J ends lost 4 bases and 4 bases respectively, with 17 bases between them. The CDR3 reads CASSSFGGGEYNEQFF. The DNA of the CDR3 is TGTGCCAGCAGCTCCTTTGGCGGCGGGGAGTACAATGAGCAGTTCTTC.

This clonotype occurred many times. The chain is built from TRBV5-1 and TRBJ2-7; D is uncertain. Per germline, CDR1 SGHRS and CDR2 YFSETQ. The CDR3 loop spans 13 amino acids. Trimming took off 0 bases at V and 2 bases at J, with 6 bases between the two ends. The CDR3 DNA reads as TGCGCCAGCAGCTTGGATAGAACCTACGAGCAGTACTTC. Its translation is CASSLDRTYEQYF.

The V and J genes are TRBV11-2 and TRBJ2-5; TRBD1 aligns across 11 bases. This CDR3 spans 16 amino acids. The germline V gene has CDR1 SGHAT and CDR2 FQNNGV. Trimming removed 4 bases from V and 5 bases from J; junction bases left unmatched: 9. The CDR3 DNA reads as TGTGCCAGCAGCTCACCGCGGACAGGGGGCGCCGAGACCCAGTACTTC. This sequence encodes CASSSPRTGGAETQYF. Looking up the rest from reference TRBV11-2 and TRBJ2-5 gives the full variable domain: EAGVAQSPRYKIIEKRQSVAFWCNPISGHATLYWYQQILGQGPKLLIQFQNNGVVDDSQLPKDRFSAERLKGVDSTLKIQPAKLEDSAVYLCASSSPRTGGAETQYFGPGTRLLVL.